A few counts support the clone carrying this TCR beta chain. Antigen unknown. The PCR ran on 60 Vbeta and 13 Jbeta primers. Here immunoSEQ multiplex PCR was the method, and the copy in TCRdb shows in-frame clones only, minus some. The sample records 60,000 to 100,000 clones, 60% to 85% being singletons. These data are taken from a study of cytomegalovirus exposure and HLA in healthy donors. General study results and limits: Further analysis, carried out later, found HLA-associated TCR beta chains more clonally expanded than equally common other chains. Presence/absence analyses rested on an assumption that sequencing depth was roughly uniform across donors. The classifier reportedly diagnosed cytomegalovirus status with high sensitivity and specificity.

V lost 2 bases and J 4 bases, leaving 3 bases between the germline ends. The germline V gene encodes CDR1 SGHKS and CDR2 YYEKEE (reference sequence). This CDR3 is built from 11 residues. The TCR was taken from a male donor in good health and CMV-seropositive. This rearrangement joins TRBV5-5 to TRBJ1-1; D ambiguous. The source material was PBMCs. The CDR3 nucleotides read TGTGCCAGCAGCTTTCTCACTGAAGCTTTCTTT. Protein: CASSFLTEAFF.